This passage covers 20 T cell receptor beta chains from one sample sequenced in a study of response to subunit inactivated influenza vaccine. TCRdb itself ran the RT-PCR reads through MiXCR, one entry per CDR3 protein. In the table there are some 500,000 distinct CDR3 sequences, 13% of which are singletons. Here the sequenced sample was PBMCs from blood, taken roughly 6 weeks after vaccination. The receptors come from a man aged 50 or older who received an inactivated influenza vaccine.

The chain combines TRBV9 with TRBJ2-1; 10 positions agree with TRBD2. Germline V gene sequence: CDR1 SGDLS, CDR2 YYNGEE. The junction had 16 bases not matched to a gene; V was cut back by 2 bases and J by 5 bases. The CDR3 consists of 19 residues. CDR3 in amino acids: CASSVPLSDGTSENNEQFF. The CDR3, as DNA: TGTGCCAGCAGCGTCCCCCTTTCCGATGGGACTAGCGAGAACAATGAGCAGTTCTTC. The full variable domain, with the rest looked up from reference TRBV9 and TRBJ2-1, is DSGVTQTPKHLITATGQRVTLRCSPRSGDLSVYWYQQSLDQGLQFLIQYYNGEERAKGNILERFSAQQFPDLHSELNLSSLELGDSALYFCASSVPLSDGTSENNEQFFGPGTRLTVL.

This clonotype was counted many times. This sequence joins TRBV12-3 or TRBV12-4 and TRBJ2-1; TRBD1 matches at 10 bases. The J segment lost 2 bases and the V segment lost 7 bases, leaving 5 bases of the junction unmatched. CDR3 length: 15 amino acids. The CDR3 nucleotides are TGTGCCAGCAATTGGGGACAGGGGCCCTACAATGAGCAGTTCTTC. The encoded protein is CASNWGQGPYNEQFF.

The sample holds many counts of this clonotype. A read error may produce the germline difference seen at one junction end. The chain is built from TRBV5-1 and TRBJ2-3; 8 bases line up with TRBD2. The CDR3 runs 16 residues. Per the germline V gene, CDR1 is SGHRS and CDR2 is YFSETQ. CDR3 nucleotides: TGTGCCAGCAGTTTGGGCACTAGCGGAGCTACAGATACGCAGTATTTT. Protein sequence: CASSLGTSGATDTQYF. Variable domain in full (rest from reference TRBV5-1 and TRBJ2-3): KAGVTQTPRYLIKTRGQQVTLSCSPISGHRSVSWYQQTPGQGLQFLFEYFSETQRNKGNFPGRFSGRQFSNSRSEMNVSTLELGDSALYLCASSLGTSGATDTQYFGPGTRLTVL.

This clonotype was found a few times. J is TRBJ2-1 and V is TRBV20-1, with D possibly being TRBD2 (5 bases). V dropped 4 bases and J dropped 8 bases, with 15 bases sitting between them. The germline V gene encodes CDR1 DFQATT and CDR2 SNEGSKA (reference sequence). The CDR3 is 13 amino acids. CDR3 amino acids: CSAIRGVIYEQFF. The CDR3, as DNA: TGCAGTGCTATCCGGGGTGTAATATATGAGCAGTTCTTC.

This clonotype was observed a handful of times. This chain joins TRBV5-1 and TRBJ1-2; no definite D call. The germline V gene encodes CDR1 SGHRS and CDR2 YFSETQ. V gave up 4 bases and J gave up 2 bases, with 12 bases separating them. The CDR3 has 14 amino acids. Here the CDR3 reads CASSGLGTNYGYTF. DNA for the CDR3: TGCGCCAGCAGCGGTCTTGGCACCAACTATGGCTACACCTTC.

This chain uses TRBV15 with TRBJ1-2; 8 bases map to TRBD1. This CDR3 is built from 14 residues. V lost 5 bases, J lost 4 bases, and 6 bases stayed unmatched. The V gene's germline CDR1 is LNHNV and CDR2 YYDKDF (reference sequence). The CDR3 sequence is CATSGQGMGYGYTF. CDR3 in DNA: TGTGCCACCAGCGGACAGGGTATGGGCTATGGCTACACCTTC.

The chain uses TRBV5-5 and TRBJ2-7; no reliable D call. This CDR3 has 15 residues. Trimming shortened V by 4 bases and J by 0 bases, and 14 bases separated the two germline ends. Germline V lookup: CDR1 SGHKS, CDR2 YYEKEE (reference sequence). As DNA, the CDR3 is TGTGCCAGCAGCATTAGCTTCGGATACTCCTACGAGCAGTACTTC. Its protein is CASSISFGYSYEQYF.

In this sample, this clonotype turned up many times. V and J are TRBV20-1 and TRBJ2-4, with a possible D match to TRBD2 (5 bases). V dropped 4 bases and J dropped 4 bases, with 8 bases sitting between them. From germline, CDR1 is DFQATT and CDR2 SNEGSKA (reference sequence). CDR3 size: 12 residues. The CDR3 region is CSAKWEKNIQYF. Written as DNA, the CDR3 is TGCAGTGCTAAGTGGGAGAAAAACATTCAGTACTTC.

This clonotype was detected ten times or more. The chain joins TRBV4-3 to TRBJ2-1, with 9 positions matching TRBD2. The CDR3 spans 16 residues. Germline loops: CDR1 LGHNA, CDR2 YSLEER. With V trimmed by 3 bases and J by 4 bases, 7 bases remained unmatched. The CDR3 coding sequence is TGCGCCAGCAGCCAGGAAAGACTAGCGGTTTACAATGAGCAGTTCTTC. This sequence encodes CASSQERLAVYNEQFF.

In this sample, this clonotype turned up a few times. This chain uses TRBV7-2 with TRBJ2-1, with 8 bases identical to TRBD2. CDR3 length: 16 amino acids. Trimming took 2 bases from V and 7 from J; bases not matched to a gene: 10. Germline V gene sequence: CDR1 SGHTA, CDR2 FQGNSA. CDR3 sequence: CASSLFYSGSGNEQFF. CDR3 coding DNA: TGTGCCAGCAGCTTATTTTACAGCGGGAGTGGGAATGAGCAGTTCTTC. Full variable domain (remainder filled in from reference TRBV7-2 and TRBJ2-1): GAGVSQSPSNKVTEKGKDVELRCDPISGHTALYWYRQSLGQGLEFLIYFQGNSAPDKSGLPSDRFSAERTGGSVSTLTIQRTQQEDSAVYLCASSLFYSGSGNEQFFGPGTRLTVL.

The rearrangement uses TRBV2 and TRBJ2-7, with 9 positions matching TRBD1. V lost 6 bases, J lost 2 bases, and 17 bases stayed unmatched. This CDR3 spans 18 amino acids. Germline-derived CDR1 and CDR2 are SNHLY and FYNNEI. The CDR3 loop reads CASRRGVSGTGKTYEQYF. CDR3 bases: TGTGCCAGCAGGAGGGGGGTTAGTGGGACAGGGAAGACCTACGAGCAGTACTTC.

A note on this clonotype: Germline and junction disagree at one end, which may indicate a read error. The CDR3 DNA is TGTGCCAGCAGCCTAGCCGCAGGGAGCAATCAGCCCCAGCATTTT. Translating it yields CASSLAAGSNQPQHF. The rearrangement links TRBV7-2 to TRBJ1-5; possibly TRBD1 for D (5 bases). Germline V gene data show CDR1 as SGHTA and CDR2 as FQGNSA. This CDR3 spans 15 amino acids.

In nucleotides, the CDR3 is TGTGCCATCAGTGACGCCCCTTGGCAGATCAACACTGAAGCTTTCTTT. It yields the protein CAISDAPWQINTEAFF. This sequence joins TRBV10-3 and TRBJ1-1; D gene uncertain. This CDR3 comprises 16 residues. Per germline, CDR1 ENHRY and CDR2 SYGVKD. The germline V and J ends were trimmed by 3 bases and 2 bases, with 16 bases remaining between them.

A few counts support this clonotype. The rearrangement joins TRBV4-1 to TRBJ2-7; maybe TRBD1 (6 bases). The V end was cut by 6 bases, the J end by 1 base, with 13 bases between. Germline lookup yields CDR1 MGHRA and CDR2 YSYEKL. CDR3 length: 14 residues. CDR3 sequence: CASSLRDNSYEQYF. CDR3 sequence (DNA): TGCGCCAGCAGTCTCCGGGACAATTCCTACGAGCAGTACTTC.

This clonotype was detected only a few times. This rearrangement joins TRBV5-1 to TRBJ2-7; D might be TRBD2 (6 bases). V was pared by 4 bases and J by 0 bases, with 11 bases between. The CDR3 has 14 amino acids. Germline loops: CDR1 SGHRS, CDR2 YFSETQ. The CDR3 nucleotides are TGCGCCAGCAGCCGGGACTCACCCTCCTACGAGCAGTACTTC. Protein sequence: CASSRDSPSYEQYF.

The CDR3 DNA reads TGTGCCAGCACTAGGACTCGACTAAATGAGCAGTTCTTC. Translated: CASTRTRLNEQFF. The chain couples TRBV12-3 or TRBV12-4 to TRBJ2-1, with D perhaps matching TRBD2 (5 bases). This CDR3 has 13 amino acids. Trimming removed 7 bases at V and 7 bases at J, with 14 bases between.

This clonotype was seen more than once but under ten times. The J gene is TRBJ2-5, the V gene TRBV3-1; D is possibly TRBD1 or TRBD2 (6 bases each). V was trimmed by 0 bases and J by 4 bases, leaving 12 bases between them. The CDR3 loop spans 15 amino acids. Germline V gene sequence: CDR1 LGHDT, CDR2 YNNKEL (reference sequence). The CDR3 spells CASSQDLWGAETQYF. Written as DNA, the CDR3 is TGTGCCAGCAGCCAAGACTTGTGGGGGGCAGAGACCCAGTACTTC.

This clonotype was detected only a few times. The rearrangement links TRBV7-2 to TRBJ1-5; D is undetermined. Germline assignment: CDR1 SGHTA and CDR2 FQGNSA. V was cut by 2 bases and J by 5 bases, with 16 bases left in between. The CDR3 has 16 residues. CDR3 amino acids: CASSLHGFGEYQPQHF. DNA of the CDR3: TGTGCCAGCAGCTTACATGGGTTCGGGGAGTATCAGCCCCAGCATTTT. Combining the CDR3 with reference TRBV7-2 and TRBJ1-5 gives the whole variable domain GAGVSQSPSNKVTEKGKDVELRCDPISGHTALYWYRQSLGQGLEFLIYFQGNSAPDKSGLPSDRFSAERTGGSVSTLTIQRTQQEDSAVYLCASSLHGFGEYQPQHFGDGTRLSIL.

This clonotype was seen a handful of times. The chain uses TRBV12-3 or TRBV12-4 and TRBJ2-7, with TRBD2 matching over 14 bases. V was pared by 6 bases and J by 5 bases, with 6 bases of the junction left unmatched. The CDR3 totals 15 residues. CDR3 loop: CASRRGTSGSHEQYF. The CDR3 DNA reads as TGTGCCAGCAGGCGCGGGACTAGCGGGAGTCACGAGCAGTACTTC.

This chain uses TRBV28 with TRBJ2-3; 12 bases are shared with TRBD2. Germline values: CDR1 MDHEN, CDR2 SYDVKM. CDR3 length: 16 residues. CDR3 sequence (DNA): TGTTCCACAAAGACTAGCGGGAGTCGGAGCACAGATACGCAGTATTTT. It yields the protein CSTKTSGSRSTDTQYF. The full variable domain, its missing parts supplied by reference TRBV28 and TRBJ2-3, is DVKVTQSSRYLVKRTGEKVFLECVQDMDHENMFWYRQDPGLGLRLIYFSYDVKMKEKGDIPEGYSVSREKKERFSLILESASTNQTSMYLCSTKTSGSRSTDTQYFGPGTRLTVL.